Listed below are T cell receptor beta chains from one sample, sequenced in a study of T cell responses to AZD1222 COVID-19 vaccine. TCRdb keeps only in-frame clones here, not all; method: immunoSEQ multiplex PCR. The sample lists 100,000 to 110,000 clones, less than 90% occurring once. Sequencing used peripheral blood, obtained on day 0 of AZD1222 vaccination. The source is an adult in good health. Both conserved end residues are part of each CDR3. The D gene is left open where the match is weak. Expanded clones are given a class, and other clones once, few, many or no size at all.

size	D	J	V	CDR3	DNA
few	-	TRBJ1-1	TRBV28	CASSLTGGQYTEAFF	TGTGCCAGCAGCTTGACGGGGGGGCAGTACACTGAAGCTTTCTTT
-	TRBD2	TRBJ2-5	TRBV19	CASSGGLAAQETQYF	TGTGCCAGTAGTGGGGGACTAGCGGCTCAAGAGACCCAGTACTTC
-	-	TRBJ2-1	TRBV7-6	CASSPALGGADEQFF	TGTGCCAGCAGTCCAGCGCTGGGGGGGGCGGATGAGCAGTTCTTC
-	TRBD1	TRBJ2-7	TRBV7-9	CASRGQGHSYEQYF	TGTGCCAGCAGGGGACAGGGACACTCCTACGAGCAGTACTTC
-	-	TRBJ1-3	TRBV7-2	CASSPRGRQSGNTIYF	TGTGCCAGCAGCCCACGAGGGCGCCAGTCTGGAAACACCATATATTTT
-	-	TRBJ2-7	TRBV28	CASSQGSYEQYF	TGTGCCAGCAGTCAGGGTTCCTACGAGCAGTACTTC
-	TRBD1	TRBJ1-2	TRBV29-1	CSVGGQGSNYGYTF	TGCAGCGTTGGGGGACAGGGGAGTAACTATGGCTACACCTTC
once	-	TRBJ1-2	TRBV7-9	CASSLEEGVDYGYTF	TGTGCCAGCAGCTTAGAGGAGGGAGTGGACTATGGCTACACCTTC
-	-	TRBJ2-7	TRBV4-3	CASSLTWGQGAYYEQYF	TGCGCCAGCAGCCTTACCTGGGGTCAGGGCGCCTACTACGAGCAGTACTTC
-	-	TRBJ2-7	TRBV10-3	CAISESTGLGDEQYF	TGTGCCATCAGTGAGTCGACAGGACTAGGGGACGAGCAGTACTTC
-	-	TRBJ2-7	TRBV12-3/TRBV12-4	CASSLRGAYEQYF	TGTGCCAGCAGTTTAAGGGGAGCCTACGAGCAGTACTTC
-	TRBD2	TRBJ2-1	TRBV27	CASSPSSGRVSYRSSYNEQFF	TGTGCCAGCAGCCCATCTAGCGGGAGGGTATCTTACCGAAGCTCCTACAATGAGCAGTTCTTC
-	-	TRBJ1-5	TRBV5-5	CASSLQGSGNQPQHF	TGTGCCAGCAGCTTGCAGGGTTCTGGCAATCAGCCCCAGCATTTT
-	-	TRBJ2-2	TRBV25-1	CASSEFEGGTGELFF	TGTGCCAGCAGTGAATTTGAGGGAGGCACCGGGGAGCTGTTTTTT
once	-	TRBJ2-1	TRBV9	CASSGLDNEQFF	TGTGCCAGCAGCGGACTAGACAATGAGCAGTTCTTC
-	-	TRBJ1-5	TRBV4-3	CASSQAWKSNQPQHF	TGCGCCAGCAGCCAAGCCTGGAAAAGCAATCAGCCCCAGCATTTT
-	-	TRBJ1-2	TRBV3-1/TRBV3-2	CASSQALFGYTF	TGTGCCAGCAGCCAAGCTCTATTTGGCTACACCTTC
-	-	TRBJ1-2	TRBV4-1	CASSTTGIYGYTF	TGCGCCAGCAGCACGACAGGTATATATGGCTACACCTTC
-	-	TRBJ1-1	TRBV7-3	CASSQGMGTEAFF	TGTGCCAGCAGCCAGGGGATGGGAACTGAAGCTTTCTTT
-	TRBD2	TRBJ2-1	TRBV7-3	CASSSTSGNYNEQFF	TGTGCCAGCAGTTCCACTAGCGGCAACTACAATGAGCAGTTCTTC
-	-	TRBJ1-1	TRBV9	CASSPRQRGQDGAFF	TGTGCCAGCAGCCCGCGACAGAGGGGCCAAGATGGGGCTTTCTTT
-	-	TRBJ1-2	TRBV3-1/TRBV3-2	CASSQSLDGYTF	TGTGCCAGCAGCCAAAGTCTAGATGGCTACACCTTC
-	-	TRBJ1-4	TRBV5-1	CASSWTDEASTNEKLFF	TGCGCCAGCAGCTGGACAGACGAGGCCTCAACTAATGAAAAACTGTTTTTT